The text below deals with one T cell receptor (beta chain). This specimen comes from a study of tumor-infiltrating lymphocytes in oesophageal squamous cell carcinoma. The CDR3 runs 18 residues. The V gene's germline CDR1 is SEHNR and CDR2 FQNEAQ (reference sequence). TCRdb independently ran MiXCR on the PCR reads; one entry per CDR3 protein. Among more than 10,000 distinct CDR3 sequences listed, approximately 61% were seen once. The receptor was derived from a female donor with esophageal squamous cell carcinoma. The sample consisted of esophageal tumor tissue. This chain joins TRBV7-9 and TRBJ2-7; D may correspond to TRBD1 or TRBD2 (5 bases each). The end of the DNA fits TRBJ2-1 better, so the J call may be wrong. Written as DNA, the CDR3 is TGTGCCAGCACCTTTCAAAACATATCCGGGACGTTGCCCTACGAGCAGTTCTTC. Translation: CASTFQNISGTLPYEQFF.